Presented here are 18 T cell receptor beta chains from one specimen sequenced in a study of cytomegalovirus exposure and HLA in healthy donors. The PCR contained 60 Vbeta and 13 Jbeta primers. The assay was immunoSEQ multiplex PCR, and TCRdb's table has in-frame clones only and misses some. The table for this sample gives 140,000 to 150,000 clones. The sample was PBMCs. Receptors originate from a woman between 50 and 59 years old in good health and CMV-seronegative.

J is TRBJ2-2 and V is TRBV5-1; TRBD2 is a possible D gene (6 bases). Per germline, CDR1 SGHRS and CDR2 YFSETQ. V was shortened by 2 bases and J by 2 bases, with 7 bases between the two germline ends. CDR3 length equals 14 residues. The CDR3 DNA reads TGCGCCAGCAGCTTTGGGACTAACACCGGGGAGCTGTTTTTT. Translation: CASSFGTNTGELFF.

The CDR3 coding sequence is TGTGCCAGCAGTGCGGATAGAGCAGGGGCTAATTCACCCCTCCACTTT. Amino acid sequence: CASSADRAGANSPLHF. V gene TRBV2 combines with J gene TRBJ1-6; D might be TRBD1 (6 bases). The CDR3 runs to 16 residues. With 4 bases removed from V and 6 bases from J, the gap between germline ends came to 16 bases. Per germline, CDR1 SNHLY and CDR2 FYNNEI.

The chain couples TRBV6-6 to TRBJ2-1; D remains ambiguous. There are 11 residues in the CDR3. V gave up 2 bases and J gave up 12 bases, with 8 bases separating them. Germline CDR1 is MNHNY and CDR2 is SVGAGI (reference sequence). The CDR3 DNA reads as TGTGCCAGCAGTTACGGCCGAGGGCAGTTCTTC. Amino acid sequence: CASSYGRGQFF.

The V and J genes are TRBV6-5 and TRBJ1-2; possible D gene TRBD1, 5 bases. The V end lost 0 bases, the J end lost 4 bases, and 12 bases lay between the germline ends. The CDR3 runs 15 residues. Germline CDR1 reads MNHEY; CDR2 reads SVGAGI. For the CDR3, the DNA is TGTGCCAGCAGTTACTCCCGGGGGTTAGGCTATGGCTACACCTTC. Its translation: CASSYSRGLGYGYTF.

The V call is TRBV15, the J call TRBJ2-7; 11 positions match TRBD2. The CDR3 is made up of 17 amino acids. V was clipped by 0 bases and J by 4 bases; unmatched bases: 8. Germline loops: CDR1 LNHNV, CDR2 YYDKDF (reference sequence). The CDR3 DNA is TGTGCCACCAGCAGAGAAAGGAAAAGACTAGCGGGATACGAGCAGTACTTC. Translating gives CATSRERKRLAGYEQYF.

The genes are TRBV28 and TRBJ1-4, with a weak D call TRBD1 (5 bases). Trimming shortened V by 2 bases and J by 8 bases, and 12 bases separated the two germline ends. Per germline, CDR1 MDHEN and CDR2 SYDVKM. This CDR3 has 14 residues. The CDR3, as DNA: TGTGCCAGCAGTTTAAGGCAGGGAAGGGAAAAACTGTTTTTT. This encodes CASSLRQGREKLFF.

This CDR3 is CASSDLDRGREGYTF. The CDR3 nucleotides read TGTGCCAGCAGCGATTTGGACAGGGGGAGGGAAGGCTACACCTTC. This chain joins TRBV9 and TRBJ1-2; 10 nucleotides agree with TRBD1. Germline loops: CDR1 SGDLS, CDR2 YYNGEE. The CDR3 loop spans 15 amino acids. J gave up 8 bases and V 3 bases, and 10 bases lay outside the gene matches.

V gene TRBV19 combines with J gene TRBJ2-5; 9 nucleotides match TRBD2. V was pared by 7 bases and J by 9 bases, with 3 bases of the junction left unmatched. The CDR3 extends over 11 amino acids. Germline V gene lookup returns CDR1 LNHDA and CDR2 SQIVND (reference sequence). The CDR3 loop reads CASTSSGAQYF. As DNA, the CDR3 is TGTGCCAGTACCTCTAGCGGGGCCCAGTACTTC. The variable domain in full, with the rest retrieved from reference TRBV19 and TRBJ2-5, is DGGITQSPKYLFRKEGQNVTLSCEQNLNHDAMYWYRQDPGQGLRLIYYSQIVNDFQKGDIAEGYSVSREKKESFPLTVTSAQKNPTAFYLCASTSSGAQYFGPGTRLLVL.

The J gene is TRBJ2-5, the V gene TRBV6-5, with TRBD1 matching over 7 bases. This CDR3 is built from 14 residues. After removal of 4 bases from V and 3 bases from J, the junction contained 5 bases not matched to a gene. Germline V lookup: CDR1 MNHEY, CDR2 SVGAGI. In DNA form, the CDR3 reads TGTGCCAGCAGTTCCAGAGGGACAGAAGAGACCCAGTACTTC. It yields the protein CASSSRGTEETQYF.

In regard to this clone: Other DNA sequences of this sample code for an identical CDR3. The chain links TRBV27 to TRBJ2-7, with 8 bases lining up with TRBD2. Germline V gene lookup returns CDR1 MNHEY and CDR2 SMNVEV (reference sequence). The CDR3 is 13 residues long. The J segment lost 6 bases and the V segment lost 3 bases, leaving 4 bases of the junction unmatched. The CDR3 DNA follows: TGTGCCAGCAGTTTTGCGGGGGGTGGCGAGCAGTACTTC. Its translation is CASSFAGGGEQYF.

The rearrangement joins TRBV4-2 to TRBJ1-1; 7 positions agree with TRBD1. The V segment lost 1 base and the J segment 3 bases; nucleotides outside the gene matches: 5. The CDR3 is 15 amino acids. CDR1 is LGHNA, CDR2 YNFKEQ, per germline. In nucleotides, the CDR3 is TGTGCCAGCAGCCAAGGGGGCAGGGGGGACACTGAAGCTTTCTTT. It encodes CASSQGGRGDTEAFF.

This rearrangement joins TRBV27 to TRBJ1-2, with TRBD1 matching 8 bases. Per the germline V gene, CDR1 is MNHEY and CDR2 is SMNVEV (reference sequence). The V gene end was trimmed by 6 bases and the J gene end by 6 bases; junction bases not matched to a gene: 9. This CDR3 contains 14 residues. CDR3: CASRHNGQGDGYTF. CDR3 in DNA: TGTGCCAGCAGACATAATGGACAGGGTGATGGCTACACCTTC.

V and J are TRBV9 and TRBJ2-1; 14 nucleotides align to TRBD2. CDR3 length: 16 residues. Germline CDR1 reads SGDLS; CDR2 reads YYNGEE. J was trimmed by 4 bases and V by 7 bases; bases with no gene match: 7. The CDR3, as DNA: TGTGCCAGCGCAAAAGGGACTAGCGGGAGTTACAATGAGCAGTTCTTC. Amino acids: CASAKGTSGSYNEQFF.

The chain carries TRBV30 and TRBJ1-2; possible D gene TRBD1, 6 bases. V lost 5 bases to trimming and J lost 2 bases, with 12 bases between them. The CDR3 extends over 13 amino acids. The germline CDR1 and CDR2 sequences are GTSNPN and SVGIG (reference sequence). The CDR3 region is CAWRTDENYGYTF. CDR3 DNA sequence: TGTGCCTGGCGGACAGATGAAAACTATGGCTACACCTTC.

This chain connects TRBV27 to TRBJ1-5, with a tentative D call TRBD1 (6 bases). V was clipped by 3 bases and J by 5 bases, with 14 bases between them. The CDR3 is 15 residues long. CDR1 is MNHEY, CDR2 SMNVEV, per germline (reference sequence). CDR3 amino acids: CASSFHREGDQPQHF. The DNA of the CDR3 is TGTGCCAGCAGTTTCCACAGGGAGGGAGATCAGCCCCAGCATTTT.

The chain joins TRBV28 to TRBJ2-3; 7 positions agree with TRBD2. J lost 4 bases, V lost 3 bases, and 1 base had no gene match. In germline, CDR1 is MDHEN, CDR2 SYDVKM. The CDR3 runs 13 residues. CDR3 amino acids: CASSFRGADTQYF. In DNA, the CDR3 is TGTGCCAGCAGTTTTCGGGGGGCAGATACGCAGTATTTT.

V gene TRBV7-2 combines with J gene TRBJ1-6, with D possibly TRBD1 on 5 matching bases. V was cut by 4 bases and J by 0 bases, with 16 bases left in between. The CDR3 consists of 18 residues. Germline V gene data show CDR1 as SGHTA and CDR2 as FQGNSA. The CDR3 here is CASSSPTGVSSYNSPLHF. As DNA, the CDR3 is TGTGCCAGCAGCTCACCTACGGGGGTGAGCTCCTATAATTCACCCCTCCACTTT.

The rearrangement joins TRBV4-2 to TRBJ1-1; tentatively, D is TRBD1 (5 bases). Germline V lookup: CDR1 LGHNA, CDR2 YNFKEQ. The CDR3 is made up of 15 amino acids. Trimming cost V 5 bases and J 3 bases, with 16 bases left between them. In DNA form, the CDR3 reads TGTGCCAGCAGCTTATTCCCGGAAGGGGACACTGAAGCTTTCTTT. Its protein product is CASSLFPEGDTEAFF.